The entry below gives a single T cell receptor (beta chain) sequence along with its context. No cognate antigen has been identified for it. No per-base quality is available; no much larger clone lies one base away. V loses 2 bases of germline sequence and J loses 1 base, and the interval between the two ends is 10 bases. Sequences SGHRS (CDR1) and YFSETQ (CDR2) are obtained from the germline V gene. The CDR3 holds 14 amino acids from the cysteine to the phenylalanine. Just the 42-base CDR3 DNA is kept, in frame starting at base 1. Libraries came from the immunoSEQ multiplex PCR assay. TCRdb took this table from immuneACCESS and kept in-frame rearrangements with V and J called. Such tables lack part of the clones; where checked against another copy, unresolved V genes explain under half of the gap, and the rest is unexplained. This sample has tens of thousands of clones in its table, and 65% to 75% of those were observed once. Approximately 3.9% of the sample lies in the top ten.

The study tested focal radiation therapy combined with CTLA-4 blockade (ipilimumab) in patients with chemo-refractory metastatic non-small-cell lung cancer. The source of the sample is a study of radiotherapy plus CTLA-4 blockade in lung cancer (dated by TCRdb to 2017 to 2018). At the level of the whole study: Among the enrolled patients, approximately 18% had an objective response, and 25% to 40% reached disease control. Study-wide findings and limitations: After treatment with radiotherapy and ipilimumab, TCR clones that originated in tumors expanded in peripheral blood. Increased serum interferon-beta after radiation, together with early dynamic changes in blood T cell clones, were reported to be the strongest predictors of response.

The receptor was derived from a human donor with non-small cell lung cancer who had stable disease on radiotherapy plus ipilimumab. Recombination linked TRBV5-1 to TRBJ2-7; the D gene cannot be named for sure. Sequenced material: peripheral blood, taken from a patient treated with radiotherapy plus ipilimumab. CDR3 protein: CASSFTYGSYEQYF. The sequenced DNA: TGCGCCAGCAGCTTTACGTATGGGTCCTACGAGCAGTACTTC.